Listed below are T cell receptor beta chains from one sample, sequenced in a study of T cells in Graves' hyperthyroidism and ophthalmopathy. TCRdb redid the calling of the multiplex PCR reads with MiXCR, one entry per CDR3 protein. The sample consists of just over 550,000 distinct CDR3 sequences, under 60% of them appearing once. Sample: peripheral blood or thyroid tissue (not recorded which). Receptor source: a woman in her late teens or twenties with Graves' hyperthyroidism. Both conserved end residues are part of each CDR3. The D gene is left open where the match is weak. Clone size is stated in some rows and not others, as once, few, many or a class when expanded.

cdr3_length	v_call	d_call	clone_size	j_call	cdr3_nt	cdr3_aa
16	TRBV7-9	NA	few	TRBJ2-3	TGTGCCAGCAGCTTAGCGCTCGGCGGATCCACAGATACGCAGTATTTT	CASSLALGGSTDTQYF
15	TRBV2	TRBD1	NA	TRBJ2-5	TGTGCCAGCAGTGCCCTGACAGGGGCGGCAGAGACCCAGTACTTC	CASSALTGAAETQYF
15	TRBV7-8	NA	NA	TRBJ2-7	TGTGCCAGCAGCCAAGGTCGGGACTCCGCCTACGAGCAGTACTTC	CASSQGRDSAYEQYF
14	TRBV4-3	NA	few	TRBJ2-6	TGCGCCAGCAGTCTCCAGGGCGGCTTTGACGTCCTGACTTTC	CASSLQGGFDVLTF
12	TRBV2	NA	NA	TRBJ2-5	TGTGCCGGCAGCCGAGGCCCTTTGTCCCAGTACTTC	CAGSRGPLSQYF
15	TRBV5-1	TRBD1	NA	TRBJ1-5	TGCGCCAGCAGTATTACAGGGGCGAGCAATCAGCCCCAGCATTTT	CASSITGASNQPQHF
16	TRBV6-5	TRBD1	NA	TRBJ1-5	TGTGCCAGCAGTTTAGCCAGGGGGCGCGCAAATCAGCCCCAGCATTTT	CASSLARGRANQPQHF
12	TRBV24-1	NA	NA	TRBJ2-7	TGTGCCACCGGGAGAGGTTCCTACGAGCAGTACTTC	CATGRGSYEQYF
12	TRBV10-3	NA	many	TRBJ2-7	TGTGCCATCAGTGACGCCACCTACGAGCAGTACTTC	CAISDATYEQYF
14	TRBV20-1	NA	few	TRBJ1-5	TGCAGTGCTAGGCGGGACACGCTAAATCAGCCCCAGCATTTT	CSARRDTLNQPQHF
12	TRBV9	NA	few	TRBJ2-7	TGTGCCAGCAGTTACTCGAGATACGAGCAGTACTTC	CASSYSRYEQYF
14	TRBV19	NA	NA	TRBJ2-7	TGTGCCAGTACCCAAAGCGGGACAGACTACGAGCAGTACTTC	CASTQSGTDYEQYF
14	TRBV10-3	NA	NA	TRBJ1-6	TGTGCCAGCAGTAGGGCCCAAAGCAATTCACCCCTCCACTTT	CASSRAQSNSPLHF
14	TRBV25-1	NA	NA	TRBJ1-1	TGCGCCAGCAGCCCGGGGTATGAGAACACTGAAGCTTTCTTT	CASSPGYENTEAFF
15	TRBV15	NA	once	TRBJ2-2	TGTGCCAGCAGCTTGATGACAGGGAACACCGGGGAGCTGTTTTTT	CASSLMTGNTGELFF
14	TRBV20-1	TRBD1	few	TRBJ1-5	TGCAGTGCCACGGAGGGGACAGGTAATCAGCCCCAGCATTTT	CSATEGTGNQPQHF
14	TRBV6-6	TRBD2	few	TRBJ2-7	TGTGCCAGCAGTTACCTAGCGGGAGGGAACGAGCAGTACTTC	CASSYLAGGNEQYF
15	TRBV24-1	TRBD1	many	TRBJ1-2	TGTGCCACCAGTGAGACAGGGGGTAGTATGGATGGCTACACCTTC	CATSETGGSMDGYTF
12	TRBV7-9	NA	many	TRBJ1-3	TGTGCCAGCAGTGGGTCCGCAAACACCATATATTTT	CASSGSANTIYF
13	TRBV11-1	NA	NA	TRBJ1-1	TGTGCCAGCATCCAGGGTCAGTACACTGAAGCTTTCTTT	CASIQGQYTEAFF
13	TRBV7-9	NA	NA	TRBJ2-7	TGTGCCGGCGTAACAGGGAGCTCCTACGAGCAGTACTTC	CAGVTGSSYEQYF
15	TRBV10-1	NA	few	TRBJ2-7	TGCGCCAGCAGTGCAGGGGCTCCTCCGACCTACGAGCAGTACTTC	CASSAGAPPTYEQYF
14	TRBV25-1	NA	NA	TRBJ1-4	TGTGCCAGCAGTTACGGGAGGTATAATGAAAAACTGTTTTTT	CASSYGRYNEKLFF
15	TRBV2	NA	few	TRBJ1-3	TGTGCCAGCAGTGAAGCGATTATTTCTGGAAACACCATATATTTT	CASSEAIISGNTIYF
16	TRBV10-3	TRBD2	NA	TRBJ2-5	TGTGCCAGCAGCCCGGGTGAGGCGGGAGGGATGGAGACCCAGTACTTC	CASSPGEAGGMETQYF
15	TRBV10-3	NA	NA	TRBJ1-6	TGTGCCATCAGGGTAGGGACCGAACCTAATTCACCCCTCCACTTT	CAIRVGTEPNSPLHF
15	TRBV7-2	NA	few	TRBJ1-2	TGTGCCAGCAGCCGCACCGGGACTGTAGACTATGGCTACACCTTC	CASSRTGTVDYGYTF
15	TRBV11-2	TRBD1	NA	TRBJ1-4	TGTGCCAGCAGCTCGCCGGACAGGGTTGGGGAAAAACTGTTTTTT	CASSSPDRVGEKLFF
14	TRBV29-1	TRBD2	NA	TRBJ2-5	TGCAGCGTTGGGGGGGGGGTTAACCAAGAGACCCAGTACTTC	CSVGGGVNQETQYF
12	TRBV7-2	NA	NA	TRBJ1-6	TGTGCCAGCAGTCAGCGGGCGGGAGCCCTCCACTTT	CASSQRAGALHF
11	TRBV10-3	NA	many	TRBJ1-4	TGTGCCATCAGGGGCGAAGAAAAACTGTTTTTT	CAIRGEEKLFF
12	TRBV20-1	TRBD2	NA	TRBJ2-3	TGCAGTGCTTCCGAGAGGGAGGGTACGCAGTATTTT	CSASEREGTQYF
15	TRBV9	NA	few	TRBJ1-1	TGTGCCAGCAGCGGATCACAGGGCATGAACACTGAAGCTTTCTTT	CASSGSQGMNTEAFF
14	TRBV25-1	NA	NA	TRBJ1-1	TGTGCCAGCTCACCCGACCAACTGAACACTGAAGCTTTCTTT	CASSPDQLNTEAFF
18	TRBV7-8	TRBD2	NA	TRBJ2-2	TGTGCCAGCAGCTCTATGGGATTAGCGGGAGTGTCCGGCGGGGAGCTGTTTTTT	CASSSMGLAGVSGGELFF
13	TRBV2	NA	NA	TRBJ1-2	TGTGCCAGCAGCCATGGACACCCCTATGGCTACACCTTC	CASSHGHPYGYTF
14	TRBV5-6	TRBD1	few	TRBJ2-7	TGTGCCAGCAGCTTATCGGACAGGGCGTATTTTCAGTACTTC	CASSLSDRAYFQYF